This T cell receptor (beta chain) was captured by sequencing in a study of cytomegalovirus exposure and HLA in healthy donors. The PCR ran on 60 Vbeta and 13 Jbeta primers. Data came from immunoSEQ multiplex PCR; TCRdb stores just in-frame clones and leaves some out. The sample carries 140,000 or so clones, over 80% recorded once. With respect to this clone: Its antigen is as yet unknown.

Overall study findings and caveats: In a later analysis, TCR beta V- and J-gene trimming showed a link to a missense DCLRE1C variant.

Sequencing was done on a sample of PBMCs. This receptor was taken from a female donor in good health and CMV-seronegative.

The CDR3 nucleotides read TGTGCCTGGAGTGTGTATAGCAATCAGCCCCAGCATTTT. It is translated as CAWSVYSNQPQHF. The chain joins TRBV30 to TRBJ1-5; D is undetermined. The CDR3 runs 13 residues. V was trimmed by 0 bases and J by 0 bases, leaving 3 bases between them. Germline loops: CDR1 GTSNPN, CDR2 SVGIG (reference sequence).